This T cell receptor (beta chain) was captured in a study of blood T cell repertoires in COVID-19. Background on the study: From T cells, B-cell-depleted T cells, or PBMCs came the material, which was cDNA or gDNA.

Produced via immunoSEQ multiplex PCR; TCRdb's table is partial and in-frame only. The sample lists about 200,000 clones; 86% were seen once. CDR3 length: 15 amino acids. V lost 0 bases and J 6 bases, leaving 12 bases between the germline ends. The germline gives CDR1 LGHNA, CDR2 YSLEER. The V and J genes are TRBV4-3 and TRBJ2-1, with D maybe TRBD2 (5 bases). The sample consisted of peripheral blood. This TCR was sampled from an older woman with acute or convalescent COVID-19. The CDR3 DNA sequence: TGCGCCAGCAGCCAAGATCCCCTAGCTCGCAATGAGCAGTTCTTC. Translating gives CASSQDPLARNEQFF.